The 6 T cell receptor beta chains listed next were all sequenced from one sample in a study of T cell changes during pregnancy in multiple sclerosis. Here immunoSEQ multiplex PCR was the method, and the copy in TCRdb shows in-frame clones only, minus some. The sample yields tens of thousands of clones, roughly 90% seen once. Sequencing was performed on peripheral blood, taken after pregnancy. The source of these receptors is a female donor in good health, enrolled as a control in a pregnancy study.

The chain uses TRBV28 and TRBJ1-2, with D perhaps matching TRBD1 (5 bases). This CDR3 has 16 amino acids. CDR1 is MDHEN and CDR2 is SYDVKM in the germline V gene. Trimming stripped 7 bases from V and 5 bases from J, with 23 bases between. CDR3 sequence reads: CASTSFLTAFPYGYTF. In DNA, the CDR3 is TGTGCCAGCACCTCCTTTCTGACAGCATTCCCTTATGGCTACACCTTC.

The CDR3 loop is CASSRVSGANVLTF. In DNA form, the CDR3 reads TGTGCCAGCAGCCGAGTCTCTGGGGCCAACGTCCTGACTTTC. This chain connects TRBV28 to TRBJ2-6, with unresolved D. The CDR3 consists of 14 residues. Germline loops: CDR1 MDHEN, CDR2 SYDVKM. Deletions cut 6 bases from V and 0 bases from J, with 6 bases between.

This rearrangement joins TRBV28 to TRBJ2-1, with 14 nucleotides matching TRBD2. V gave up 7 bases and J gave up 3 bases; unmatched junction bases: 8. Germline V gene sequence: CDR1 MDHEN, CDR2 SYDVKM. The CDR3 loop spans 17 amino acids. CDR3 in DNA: TGTGCCAGCAAACCTGCCGGGACTAGCGGGGGCTACAATGAGCAGTTCTTC. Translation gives CASKPAGTSGGYNEQFF.

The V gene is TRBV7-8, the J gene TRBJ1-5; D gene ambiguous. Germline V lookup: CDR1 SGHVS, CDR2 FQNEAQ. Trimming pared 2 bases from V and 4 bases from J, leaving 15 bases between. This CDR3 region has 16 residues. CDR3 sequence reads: CASSLTVGRRNQPQHF. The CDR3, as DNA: TGTGCCAGCAGCTTAACTGTGGGCAGACGAAATCAGCCCCAGCATTTT.

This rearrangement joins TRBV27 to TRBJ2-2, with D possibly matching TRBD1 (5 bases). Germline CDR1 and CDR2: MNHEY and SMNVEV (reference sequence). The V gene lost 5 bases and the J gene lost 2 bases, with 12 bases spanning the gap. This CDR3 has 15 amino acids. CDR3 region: CASSLGQGNTGELFF. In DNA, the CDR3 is TGTGCCAGCAGTCTTGGTCAGGGCAACACCGGGGAGCTGTTTTTT.

CDR3 coding DNA: TGTGCCAGCAGTGACCTGACAGGGGGCGGGGTCGCTTTCTTT. This translates into CASSDLTGGGVAFF. The rearrangement uses TRBV6-4 and TRBJ1-1; 10 bases agree with TRBD1. V was pared by 2 bases and J by 11 bases, with 8 bases of the junction left unmatched. Germline values: CDR1 MRHNA, CDR2 SNTAGT. The CDR3 is 14 amino acids.